The present entry profiles one T cell receptor (beta chain) with its context. The entry originates in a study of blood T cell repertoires in COVID-19. The wider study: Samples of COVID-19 (acute and convalescent) were obtained from the United States, Italy and Spain. PBMCs, B-cell-depleted T cells, or T cells were the source of the cDNA or gDNA that made up the material.

The CDR3 is 16 amino acids. In germline, CDR1 is LGHNT, CDR2 FRNRAP. V was clipped by 5 bases and J by 1 base; unmatched bases: 5. In the original processing: Scientists estimated how many nucleated cells there were by amplifying reference gene primers. Sequenced by immunoSEQ multiplex PCR; TCRdb stores in-frame clones only, minus some. Clone size and V and J calls were adopted from that table, with D and trimming inferred from the DNA. The table has a few hundred thousand clones, about nine tenths seen once. Sequenced material: peripheral blood. The TCR comes from a woman aged 50 to 65 with acute or convalescent COVID-19. The rearrangement links TRBV12-5 to TRBJ2-1, with 10 bases matching TRBD1. CDR3 sequence reads: CASGRDRGKSYNEQFF. As DNA, the CDR3 is TGTGCTAGTGGTCGGGACAGGGGTAAGTCCTACAATGAGCAGTTCTTC. Based on the CDR3 plus reference TRBV12-5 and TRBJ2-1, the full variable domain is DARVTQTPRHKVTEMGQEVTMRCQPILGHNTVFWYRQTMMQGLELLAYFRNRAPLDDSGMPKDRFSAEMPDATLATLKIQPSEPRDSAVYFCASGRDRGKSYNEQFFGPGTRLTVL.